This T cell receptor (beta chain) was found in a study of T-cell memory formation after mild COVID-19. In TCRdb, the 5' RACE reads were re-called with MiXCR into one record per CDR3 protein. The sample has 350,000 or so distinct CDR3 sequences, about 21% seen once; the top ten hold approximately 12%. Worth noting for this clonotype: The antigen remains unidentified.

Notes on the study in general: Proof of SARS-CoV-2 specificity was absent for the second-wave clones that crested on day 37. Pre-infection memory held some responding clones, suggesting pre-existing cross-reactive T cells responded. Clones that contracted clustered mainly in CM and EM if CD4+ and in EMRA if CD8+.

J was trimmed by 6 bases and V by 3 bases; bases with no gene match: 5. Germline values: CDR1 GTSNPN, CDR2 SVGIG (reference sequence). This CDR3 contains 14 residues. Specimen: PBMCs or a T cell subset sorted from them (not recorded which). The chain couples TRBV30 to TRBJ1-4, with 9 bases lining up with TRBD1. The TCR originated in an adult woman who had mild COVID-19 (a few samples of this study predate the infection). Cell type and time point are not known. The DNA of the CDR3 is TGTGCCTGGAGGGCGGGACAGGGTCATGAAAAACTGTTTTTT. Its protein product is CAWRAGQGHEKLFF.